This record covers a single TCR beta chain. Its antigen is still unknown. The PCR contained 60 Vbeta and 13 Jbeta primers. Sequenced by immunoSEQ multiplex PCR; TCRdb stores in-frame clones only, minus some. The data contain 75,000 to 100,000 clones, around 80% of them seen just once; the ten biggest clones take up 4.5% to 5.5%. This specimen belongs to a study of cytomegalovirus exposure and HLA in healthy donors. Study context: Caucasian-associated ancestry cluster membership applied to about four fifths of around 400 genotyped donors.

Study results and caveats: Among the sequence variants, a highly shared cluster was likely an artifact of sequencing. The later analysis indicated that the majority of CMV-associated TCR beta chains appeared HLA-restricted.

The CDR3 has 14 amino acids. Germline CDR1 and CDR2: SGHRS and YFSETQ. This chain uses TRBV5-1 with TRBJ2-5, with a weak D call TRBD1 (6 bases). The tail of the sequence fits TRBJ2-7 better, so the J call may be wrong. The sequenced material came from PBMCs. This TCR came from a man aged 35 to 55 in good health and CMV-seropositive. CDR3 residues: CASSLYQTGYEQYF. CDR3 DNA: TGCGCCAGCAGCTTGTATCAGACAGGCTACGAGCAGTACTTC.